This paragraph covers one T cell receptor beta chain sequence. What antigen it recognizes has not been identified. The junction and the germline gene differ at one end; a read error may be behind it. These data are taken from a study of cytomegalovirus exposure and HLA in healthy donors (dated by TCRdb to the late 2010s). For context, the study as a whole: According to an earlier analysis of 450 to 650 of the donors, roughly 180 million T cells yielded 90 million to 140 million unique TCR beta sequences and approximately 300 Gb of sequence data. HLA typing covered class I and class II loci at four-digit resolution. High-throughput TCR immunosequencing, statistical association of individual TCRs with disease status, and machine learning were combined to predict cytomegalovirus infection status. The study aimed to test whether signatures of past pathogen exposure could be identified by cataloging public T cell receptors. Of the approximately 400 genotyped donors, more than 75% were placed in the genetic ancestry cluster associated with self-reported Caucasian donors. Typing coverage differed by locus: A, B, C, DRB1 and DQB1 were typed in roughly 629-630 donors, DQA1 in roughly 510, DPA1 in 600 to 610, and DPB1 in around 440. A later analysis re-examined previously published TCR beta repertoires from about 700 donors and added high-resolution HLA genotyping to investigate patterns of TCR occurrence. Donor age, sex, ethnicity and CMV serostatus were compiled alongside the repertoire data. Rather than using new phenotypic data, the later analysis identified candidate immune exposures from TCR beta sequences and from how often those sequences occurred across donors. Every repertoire in the discovery cohort had been generated on one and the same sequencing platform. Because of strong linkage in the cohort, roughly five DR-DQ haplotypes were treated as single units for association and clustering. Genome-wide SNP genotypes for about 55% of the roughly 670 donors were used in a later genetic analysis, which treated that subset as a discovery cohort. Besides the first cohort of roughly 640 subjects, a separate validation cohort made up of some 110 different subjects was used. An early release that covered about 600 HLA-typed donors contained approximately 300 gigabases of sequencing data and tens of millions of unique TCR sequences. Using immunosequencing, the study profiled T cell repertoires from 640 or so subjects and related those repertoires to cytomegalovirus serostatus. On average, roughly 250,000 unique TCR beta nucleotide sequences were sequenced per donor among 350 to 400 genotyped donors of the cohort, with about 17% of those sequences being non-productive. An earlier analysis of roughly 580 of the donors used high-throughput TCR beta sequencing to judge whether each TCR beta V gene segment behaved as functional or pseudogenic.

Library preparation employed the immunoSEQ multiplex PCR assay. The multiplex PCR relied on a mix of 60 forward primers for TCR Vbeta segments and 13 reverse primers for TCR Jbeta segments. Amplification of the CDR3 region of rearranged TCR beta genes was performed with a multiplex PCR assay on genomic DNA. Amplified TCR beta libraries were sequenced as 87-base-pair reads on the Illumina HiSeq System. Turning to the authors' computational methods: A later analysis counted some 80 million unique TCR beta chains across the 650 to 800 repertoires, and roughly 10 million of these chains were shared by at least two donors. A nearest-neighbor algorithm error-corrected the raw reads and collapsed the reads into unique sequences, merging closely related sequences to remove PCR and sequencing errors. CDR3 sequences were aligned to IMGT reference sequences to assign V, D and J gene segments. Each retained sequence needed at least a six-nucleotide match to both a V gene segment and a J gene segment. A rearrangement was called productive if the CDR3 had no stop codons and remained in frame with V and J, and every other rearrangement was called non-productive. Following IMGT convention, CDR3 was defined as the stretch from the second conserved V-encoded cysteine to the conserved J-encoded phenylalanine. In an earlier analysis of approximately 590 of the donors, sequences lacking an unambiguous match to a single V gene segment were excluded. In an earlier analysis of 587 of the donors, V segments were called functional above 56.7% productive rearrangements and were called segregating when the between-donor standard deviation exceeded 5%. To diagnose cytomegalovirus status from the catalog of TCR beta chain sequences, a statistical classification framework was built. In a later analysis, TCR nucleotide sequences were compared against IMGT/GENE-DB human TR gene sequences so that V and J genes could be assigned. A later analysis assigned CDR3 sequences and most-parsimonious VDJ recombination scenarios with the TCRdist pipeline. In a later analysis, every TCR beta chain was defined by the combination of its CDR3 amino acid sequence and its V-gene family, and reads without a unique V-gene family were dropped. As a way to deal with suspected cross-contamination and a sequencing artifact, a later analysis dropped hundreds of nucleotide sequences that were highly shared and had low generation probability. In a later analysis, a clonal expansion index was calculated for each public chain from normalized within-repertoire ranks of inferred template counts. In a later analysis, generation probabilities were computed with a VDJ recombination model fitted to out-of-frame rearrangements, and the resulting probabilities were checked against IGoR. In a later analysis, TCR-TCR, TCR-HLA and TCR-CMV co-occurrence was scored with hypergeometric tests, and a repertoire-size bias correction was applied to TCR pairs. In a later analysis, false discovery rates were estimated by permuting HLA or CMV assignments 20 times. In a later analysis, co-occurring TCRs were grouped using DBSCAN, and TCRdist sequence similarity was added for clustering within HLA-allele-positive subsets. For co-occurrence clustering, repertoires with fewer than 30,000 or more than 120,000 public chains were excluded, along with roughly 5 repertoires with anomalous nucleotide sharing. TCRdb took over this immuneACCESS table, retaining in-frame rearrangements with V and J assigned. Such tables are incomplete; in checked studies, under half of the missing clones stem from an unresolved V gene, and the remainder is unexplained. V and J calls plus clone size are reproduced from that table; the DNA served to infer D and trimming. The sample includes 95,000 to 150,000 clones, with 75% observed a single time. Together, the top ten hold 2.5% to 3.5% of the sample.

Overall study outcomes, separate from this receptor: Specific HLA alleles were associated with 16,951 TCR beta sequences at a false discovery rate of 0.05 in a later analysis. The study gave a list of 150 to 200 TCR beta chains associated with cytomegalovirus. In an earlier analysis of some 500 of the donors, most TCR beta V segments were observed in productive rearrangements about 87% or about 30% of the time, broadly matching IMGT annotations. Because counts were too low, approximately 18 rarely observed V segments, including chromosome 9 orphons, were excluded from the earlier analysis of fewer than 650 of the donors. This cohort had only TCR beta chains sequenced, and the lack of alpha or paired-chain data limited which features could be detected. V-gene and J-gene trimming of TCR beta chains was associated with a missense DCLRE1C variant in a later genetic analysis, and the association was replicated in an independent cohort. Because HLA typing was missing for some donors at each locus, association tests included only the typed subset. Linkage disequilibrium might explain the correlated functional status among segregating V segments, but an unknown experimental factor could not be excluded. In a later analysis, the rate of TCR association differed among HLA loci, with DRB1 alleles having the most associated TCRs and HLA-C alleles having the fewest. For the cohort, immune exposure information was limited to CMV serostatus. In a later analysis, HLA-associated TCR beta chains showed more clonal expansion and lower generation probabilities than non-associated chains that were equally common. A few of the identified cytomegalovirus-associated TCR beta chains were confirmed in vitro to be specific for cytomegalovirus antigens. Cytomegalovirus status was reported to be diagnosed by the classifier with high specificity and sensitivity in both the original and validation cohorts. Most CMV-associated TCR beta chains appeared to be HLA-restricted in a later analysis, and the HLA associations seemed to be driven largely by CMV exposure. Some IMGT-functional V segments, including TRBV6-2 and TRBV6-3, could not be told apart with the 87-base-pair reads, so those segments were excluded. Most TCR sequences were seen in very few donors, while some public TCRs were found in many individuals. When HLA alleles, especially DR and DQ, strongly co-occurred, TCR associations were difficult to assign to individual alleles. According to a later analysis, parvovirus B19, influenza, CMV and Epstein-Barr virus appeared linked to several top co-occurrence clusters. Roughly uniform sequencing depth across donors was assumed in presence/absence analyses, although this assumption may not hold. A further reported finding was that TCR beta sequences accurately predicted the HLA-A and HLA-B alleles for most subjects in the first cohort. A later genetic analysis reported fewer N-insertions in productive TCRs among donors in an Asian-associated ancestry cluster than the 666-donor mean. The authors suggested that the approach could potentially be extended to other disease states and immunological phenotypes. A cluster of highly shared sequence variants was judged likely to be a technical artifact of the sequencing pipeline.

The cohort consisted of 666 healthy bone marrow donors. All cohort members were sampled while nominally healthy, although unrecorded immune exposures were likely present. The donor was CMV seronegative and was included in the group of approximately 350 seronegative cohort members. A peripheral blood sample was provided by each donor, and peripheral blood mononuclear cells were used for TCR beta sequencing. The Qiagen DNeasy Blood Extraction Kit was used to extract genomic DNA from the blood cell samples. CDR1 and CDR2 were assigned from the germline V gene (reference sequence) as SEHNR and FQNEAQ. There are 14 amino acids in the CDR3, from cysteine to phenylalanine inclusive. Just the 42-base CDR3 DNA is kept, in frame starting at base 1.

The clonotype comes from a woman between 50 and 59 years old in good health and CMV-seronegative. The rearranged segments are TRBV7-9 and TRBJ1-5; TRBD1 is perhaps the D gene, given 6 matching bases. Sequenced sample: PBMCs. The CDR3 sequence is CSSSLNQGNQPQHF. The nucleotides are TGTTCCAGCAGCTTAAACCAGGGGAATCAGCCCCAGCATTTT.